The next 21 T cell receptor beta chains were all read from a single sample in a study of shared clonotypes between healthy human individuals. Measured with immunoSEQ multiplex PCR; TCRdb has only the in-frame clones, and not every one. The sample contains about 2.3 million clones, under 95% of which appear only once. Sequenced material: naive CD4+ T cells from PBMCs. Subset denoted: CD45RA+ positively selected. The receptors stem from a man younger than 35 in good health. Some clones in this sample may be carry-over from other donors' samples.

Turning to this clone: Other DNA variants within this sample encode the same CDR3. The chain employs TRBV5-1 and TRBJ2-1; 9 bases are a match to TRBD1. V trimming: 4 bases; J trimming: 5 bases; junction bases outside the gene matches: 4. There are 14 residues in the CDR3. Germline V gene sequence: CDR1 SGHRS, CDR2 YFSETQ. CDR3 loop: CASSPGTGNNEQFF. CDR3 nucleotides: TGCGCCAGCAGCCCTGGGACAGGGAACAATGAGCAGTTCTTC.

The chain is built from TRBV11-3 and TRBJ2-1; D is perhaps TRBD1 or TRBD2 (7 bases each). The CDR3 is 16 amino acids. Germline loops: CDR1 SGHNT, CDR2 YENEEA. Deletions cut 5 bases from V and 6 bases from J, with 20 bases between. This CDR3 reads CASSPRGASGSNEQFF. As DNA, the CDR3 is TGTGCCAGCAGCCCCAGGGGGGCTAGCGGATCCAATGAGCAGTTCTTC. Variable domain in full (rest from reference TRBV11-3 and TRBJ2-1): EAGVVQSPRYKIIEKKQPVAFWCNPISGHNTLYWYLQNLGQGPELLIRYENEEAVDDSQLPKDRFSAERLKGVDSTLKIQPAELGDSAVYLCASSPRGASGSNEQFFGPGTRLTVL.

This chain joins TRBV7-6 and TRBJ2-3; weak D call: TRBD1 (5 bases). The V gene's germline CDR1 is SGHVS and CDR2 FNYEAQ. Trimming cost V 5 bases and J 4 bases, with 19 bases left between them. This CDR3 is 16 amino acids long. In nucleotides, the CDR3 is TGTGCCAGCAGCCAACGGGCCCCCAAGGGGCCAGATACGCAGTATTTT. Amino acid sequence: CASSQRAPKGPDTQYF. The complete variable domain, with remaining parts taken from reference TRBV7-6 and TRBJ2-3, reads GAGVSQSPRYKVTKRGQDVALRCDPISGHVSLYWYRQALGQGPEFLTYFNYEAQQDKSGLPNDRFSAERPEGSISTLTIQRTEQRDSAMYRCASSQRAPKGPDTQYFGPGTRLTVL.

A word on this clone: Other nucleotide sequences from this sample produce the same CDR3. The rearrangement uses TRBV5-6 and TRBJ2-5; no clear D gene. The CDR3 spans 13 residues. CDR1 SGHDT and CDR2 YYEEEE come from the germline V gene. Trimming took off 0 bases at V and 1 base at J, with 4 bases between the two ends. The CDR3 coding sequence is TGTGCCAGCAGCTTGGGACCCCAAGAGACCCAGTACTTC. This codes for CASSLGPQETQYF.

With regard to this clone: Other nucleotide sequences from this sample produce the same CDR3. The chain employs TRBV27 and TRBJ2-7; weak D call: TRBD2 (6 bases). V lost 5 bases and J 2 bases, leaving 10 bases between the germline ends. CDR1 is MNHEY, CDR2 SMNVEV, per germline (reference sequence). This CDR3 is 13 amino acids long. The CDR3 sequence: CASSPSVTYEQYF. The CDR3 DNA is TGTGCCAGCAGTCCTAGCGTTACCTACGAGCAGTACTTC.

The chain links TRBV5-1 to TRBJ1-1, with 7 bases that match TRBD1. With V trimmed by 4 bases and J by 7 bases, 10 bases remained unmatched. The germline CDR1 and CDR2 sequences are SGHRS and YFSETQ. The CDR3 loop spans 14 amino acids. Here the CDR3 DNA reads TGCGCCAGCAGCACTTCCGGGACAGCCATTGAAGCTTTCTTT. Residues: CASSTSGTAIEAFF. Looking up the rest from reference TRBV5-1 and TRBJ1-1 gives the full variable domain: KAGVTQTPRYLIKTRGQQVTLSCSPISGHRSVSWYQQTPGQGLQFLFEYFSETQRNKGNFPGRFSGRQFSNSRSEMNVSTLELGDSALYLCASSTSGTAIEAFFGQGTRLTVV.

This clone was seen a few times. The chain carries TRBV30 and TRBJ1-1; D not certain. Trimming stripped 7 bases from V and 0 bases from J, with 12 bases between. CDR1 is GTSNPN, CDR2 SVGIG, per germline (reference sequence). The CDR3 runs 13 residues. The CDR3 nucleotides read TGTGCCTTCAAACAGCAGCTGAACACTGAAGCTTTCTTT. It encodes CAFKQQLNTEAFF. The full variable domain, rest sourced from reference TRBV30 and TRBJ1-1, is SQTIHQWPATLVQPVGSPLSLECTVEGTSNPNLYWYRQAAGRGLQLLFYSVGIGQISSEVPQNLSASRPQDRQFILSSKKLLLSDSGFYLCAFKQQLNTEAFFGQGTRLTVV.

This clone appeared a single time. V usage is TRBV4-3 and J usage is TRBJ1-1; D not resolved. V was cut by 2 bases and J by 11 bases, with 24 bases left in between. CDR1 LGHNA and CDR2 YSLEER come from the germline V gene. CDR3 length: 16 residues. CDR3 bases: TGCGCCAGCAGCCAACCTGACGGGCAGGCGACCCCGGTGGCTTTCTTT. Protein product: CASSQPDGQATPVAFF.

This clone is a singleton in its sample. J is TRBJ2-7 and V is TRBV5-5; 9 bases are a match to TRBD1. The CDR3 is made up of 16 amino acids. The trim removed 4 bases at V and 1 base at J, leaving 9 bases unmatched. Germline V gene data show CDR1 as SGHKS and CDR2 as YYEKEE (reference sequence). In DNA, the CDR3 is TGTGCCAGCAGCCAAACAGGGGGCCCCGGTTCCTACGAGCAGTACTTC. Translation: CASSQTGGPGSYEQYF.

The chain has TRBV7-2 and TRBJ2-6; D gene uncertain. Germline assignment: CDR1 SGHTA and CDR2 FQGNSA. V was trimmed by 8 bases and J by 0 bases, leaving 8 bases between them. This CDR3 is built from 14 residues. The CDR3 loop is CASCYISGANVLTF. CDR3 coding DNA: TGTGCCAGCTGCTACATCTCTGGGGCCAACGTCCTGACTTTC.

This clone was found once. The gene calls are TRBV19 and TRBJ2-4; 9 nucleotides agree with TRBD1. Germline V gene sequence: CDR1 LNHDA, CDR2 SQIVND (reference sequence). The CDR3 is made up of 14 amino acids. Trimming cost V 3 bases and J 7 bases; bases outside gene matches: 4. CDR3 DNA sequence: TGTGCCAGTAGTATTAGGGGACAGGGCAACATTCAGTACTTC. Translation: CASSIRGQGNIQYF.

The V gene is TRBV19, the J gene TRBJ2-3; 11 bases fit TRBD2. CDR1 is LNHDA, CDR2 SQIVND, per germline (reference sequence). The CDR3 is 15 amino acids. V lost 7 bases to trimming and J lost 6 bases; unmatched junction nucleotides: 9. The CDR3 bases are TGTGCCAGTAAGGAACTAGCGGGAGTTGGGGATACGCAGTATTTT. The encoded protein is CASKELAGVGDTQYF.

The genes are TRBV6-5 and TRBJ2-1; 8 bases match TRBD2. Germline-derived CDR1 and CDR2 are MNHEY and SVGAGI. Unmatched junction bases numbered 0, after V lost 0 bases and J lost 2 bases. This CDR3 has 15 amino acids. CDR3 sequence reads: CASSYSRGAYNEQFF. The CDR3 DNA is TGTGCCAGCAGTTACTCGCGGGGGGCCTACAATGAGCAGTTCTTC.

This sequence joins TRBV29-1 and TRBJ2-7, with 7 bases aligning to TRBD2. CDR1 is SQVTM, CDR2 ANQGSEA, per germline. V dropped 4 bases and J dropped 1; count of bases not matched to a gene: 4. The CDR3 spans 13 residues. CDR3 in DNA: TGCAGCGTTGGCGGGAGACAGTCCTACGAGCAGTACTTC. This sequence encodes CSVGGRQSYEQYF.

This chain joins TRBV12-5 and TRBJ1-1; 7 nucleotides line up with TRBD1. J gave up 9 bases and V 7 bases, and 11 bases lay outside the gene matches. The CDR3 covers 13 residues. Looked up from germline, CDR1 is LGHNT and CDR2 is FRNRAP. CDR3 in amino acids: CASAPSGQAKAFF. The CDR3 nucleotides read TGTGCTAGTGCTCCATCCGGACAGGCTAAAGCTTTCTTT.

This chain connects TRBV4-3 to TRBJ2-2; no reliable D call. The germline gives CDR1 LGHNA, CDR2 YSLEER. CDR3 size: 12 residues. V was shortened by 2 bases and J by 8 bases, with 6 bases between the two germline ends. CDR3 loop: CASSQRPGELFF. CDR3 bases: TGCGCCAGCAGCCAACGCCCAGGGGAGCTGTTTTTT.

CDR3 DNA: TGCGCCAGCAGCTTGTTTGCGGGGGCTTCGAACACTGAAGCTTTCTTT. Translated, it gives CASSLFAGASNTEAFF. The chain employs TRBV5-1 and TRBJ1-1; TRBD1 might be the D (6 bases). In germline, CDR1 is SGHRS, CDR2 YFSETQ. The CDR3 runs 16 residues. The V end lost 1 base, the J end lost 1 base, and 14 bases lay between the germline ends.

The chain is built from TRBV6-5 and TRBJ2-5; 12 nucleotides agree with TRBD2. Trimming at V came to 6 bases and at J to 14 bases, leaving 7 bases not matched to a gene. The CDR3 runs 12 residues. Germline-derived CDR1 and CDR2 are MNHEY and SVGAGI. The CDR3 loop reads CASRQTSGSFYF. The CDR3 bases are TGTGCCAGCAGACAGACTAGCGGGAGCTTCTACTTC.

The chain has TRBV28 and TRBJ1-5; TRBD1 is a possible D gene (6 bases). The CDR3 totals 16 residues. Trimming left V 5 bases short and J 2 bases short, with 16 bases between. Germline V CDR1 and CDR2: MDHEN, SYDVKM. The CDR3 here is CASSEVGGAGNQPQHF. The CDR3 nucleotides are TGTGCCAGCAGTGAGGTTGGGGGGGCTGGCAATCAGCCCCAGCATTTT.

This clone is a singleton in its sample. The chain recombines TRBV28 with TRBJ1-5; TRBD1 is a possible D gene (6 bases). Per germline, CDR1 MDHEN and CDR2 SYDVKM. Trimming took off 3 bases at V and 6 bases at J, with 15 bases between the two ends. This CDR3 has 15 residues. The CDR3 loop is CASSLAHGGGQPQHF. CDR3 nucleotides: TGTGCCAGCAGTTTGGCGCATGGGGGCGGTCAGCCCCAGCATTTT.

The rearrangement links TRBV28 to TRBJ1-1; the match to TRBD1 covers 8 bases. Per germline, CDR1 MDHEN and CDR2 SYDVKM. There are 17 residues in the CDR3. V lost 2 bases, J lost 5 bases, and 13 bases stayed unmatched. CDR3 residues: CASSLNQGAKGRTEAFF. The CDR3 region has the DNA TGTGCCAGCAGTTTAAATCAGGGGGCTAAGGGGCGGACTGAAGCTTTCTTT. Supplemented by reference TRBV28 and TRBJ1-1, the full variable domain reads DVKVTQSSRYLVKRTGEKVFLECVQDMDHENMFWYRQDPGLGLRLIYFSYDVKMKEKGDIPEGYSVSREKKERFSLILESASTNQTSMYLCASSLNQGAKGRTEAFFGQGTRLTVV.